What follows are 2 T cell receptor beta chains derived from one specimen sequenced in a study of T-cell memory formation after mild COVID-19. TCRdb independently ran MiXCR on the 5' RACE reads; one entry per CDR3 protein. The table shows 300,000 to 350,000 distinct CDR3 sequences, with approximately 13% occurring only once. Sequencing was performed on PBMCs or a T cell subset sorted from them (not recorded which). All receptors derive from a man aged 18 to 35 who had mild COVID-19 (a few samples of this study predate the infection). Cell type and time point are not known.

The V gene is TRBV5-6, the J gene TRBJ2-1; D unresolved. Germline V lookup: CDR1 SGHDT, CDR2 YYEEEE. This CDR3 spans 16 amino acids. Trimming stripped 6 bases from V and 0 bases from J, with 16 bases between. CDR3 nucleotide sequence: TGTGCCAGCACCCTAAAACTACTCGGCTCCTACAATGAGCAGTTCTTC. It is translated as CASTLKLLGSYNEQFF.

V gene TRBV5-1 combines with J gene TRBJ2-7; no firm D call. Trimming stripped 4 bases from V and 3 bases from J, with 17 bases between. Germline lookup yields CDR1 SGHRS and CDR2 YFSETQ. There are 15 residues in the CDR3. The CDR3 loop reads CASSPLSLGDYEQYF. CDR3 in DNA: TGCGCCAGCAGCCCCCTCTCGTTAGGAGACTACGAGCAGTACTTC.